This TCR beta chain was obtained from a study of identical twins (dated by TCRdb to 2016 to 2017). Background on the whole study: The study deep-sequenced TCR alpha and beta repertoires from monozygotic twins, unrelated adults of various ages and cord blood to test whether fetal clonotypes persist. Replicate twin experiments were performed at different times using different library preparation protocols to rule out contamination. The paper as a whole reports these results and caveats: Because the same donors could not be followed over many years, conclusions were based on cross-sectional statistical analysis. Invariant T cells such as MAIT and iNKT could partly confound zero-insertion analyses, though diverse VJ usage argued against this for most clonotypes. Compared with coincidental sharing between unrelated individuals, out-of-frame TCR alpha sequences shared between twins showed an excess of sequences with low generation probability. In beta out-of-frame sequences, excess twin sharing was weaker, because having fewer shared sequences lowered the signal-to-noise ratio. Fewer insertions were carried by abundant cord blood beta clonotypes, a similar but weaker trend appeared in young adult naive repertoires, and no such trend appeared in memory repertoires. Out-of-frame TCR alpha sharing in monozygotic twins was systematically underestimated by recombination models, whereas sharing between unrelated individuals was in agreement with the recombination models.

This clonotype was picked up a small number of times. The antigen it recognizes is unknown. Base quality data are lacking; no much larger clone is found one base away. The CDR3 holds 13 amino acids from the cysteine to the phenylalanine. Only the CDR3 DNA stays, 39 bases, in frame from base 1. Based on the germline V gene, the CDR1 and CDR2 sequences are MNHEY and SVGAGI. The V and J ends are trimmed by 2 bases and 6 bases, leaving 9 bases between them. Library creation used 5' RACE. The sequencing machine was an Illumina HiSeq 2000. Template switching added a universal primer binding site, and the final cDNA carried a unique molecular identifier that allowed TCR cDNA molecules to be counted accurately. Specific primers in the conserved constant-segment region were used to synthesize first-strand cDNA for the TCR alpha and beta chains. Each cDNA library was double barcoded, with a SMART-Mk sample barcode plus Illumina barcodes, to control for contamination. TruSeq adapter sequences along with Illumina sample barcodes were introduced in two successive PCR steps. The Illumina HiSeq platform was used with custom primers to sequence TCR alpha and beta cDNA libraries. The study's own analysis went as follows. Unique molecular identifiers were extracted from raw reads with MiGEC, and CDR3 positions were determined with MiXCR. Recombination models were inferred per individual with the repgenHMM and IGoR tools using an EM algorithm. Shared clonotype analysis was performed with the tcR package in R, normalizing sharing by the product of cloneset sizes. To study raw recombination without the effects of thymic and clonal selection, out-of-frame nonproductive sequences were analyzed. TCRdb reanalyzed the raw reads on its own, using fastp at Q25 for trimming and MiXCR for clone calling, and kept in-frame beta chains. Rows with a matching CDR3 protein are joined into one entry that keeps the most common DNA and genes. The V and J calls come from TCRdb's annotation, not from the publication. The sample table records over 600,000 distinct CDR3 sequences; 21% of these occur just once. The top ten constitute roughly 4% of the sample.

Every donor in the study was a healthy Caucasian. Three pairs of female monozygotic twins, all aged about 18 to 29 years, made up the twin cohort. Peripheral blood mononuclear cells were used as the source from which RNA for TCR libraries was isolated. The same sample was also studied in work on T cells expressing NK-cell markers. Per the second study: TCR beta-chain repertoires were profiled in sorted CD3+CD56+NKG2C+, CD3+CD56+NKG2C- and CD3+CD56-NKG2C+ T-cell subsets from about 8 donors. Among the eight sequenced donors, only one was HCMV-seronegative, while the other seven were HCMV-seropositive. To restrict sorting to alphabetaTCR-expressing T cells, an anti-gammadeltaTCR antibody was added in several experiments. For six donors, the dominant CD3+CD56+NKG2C+ clonotypes were among the top 10 CD8+ clonotypes and accounted for about 1.0-7.5% of CD8+ T cells. Those dominant clonotypes were again the most abundant among CD3+CD56-NKG2C+ cells in a handful of donors, at about 25-60.1%. Whether the expanded NKG2C-expressing T cell clones were specific for HCMV antigens remained unclear. The eight sequenced donors were randomly selected healthy volunteers, three men and five women. HCMV-specific IgG was detected in serum with a commercial ELISA kit to determine HCMV serostatus. For over 5 donors, bulk peripheral blood T-cell repertoires were additionally sequenced from unsorted PBMC. Reads were demultiplexed and grouped by UMI with MIGEC, and clonotypes were assembled and quantified with MiTCR. To exclude erroneous sequences, only TCR cDNA sequences supported by at least two reads were retained. The tcR package was used for downstream repertoire analysis, with clonotypes matched between fractions based on CDR3 nucleotide sequence plus V segment. VDJmatch was used to annotate antigen specificity against VDJdb, with one amino acid substitution in CDR3 allowed.

Recombination connected TRBV6-5 to TRBJ2-3; tentative D gene TRBD1, with 5 bases matching. This receptor was obtained from a woman aged 18-35 years in good health. The sample consisted of PBMCs. The CDR3 is CASSYGAVDTQYF. The sequenced DNA is TGTGCCAGCAGTTACGGGGCAGTGGATACGCAGTATTTT.